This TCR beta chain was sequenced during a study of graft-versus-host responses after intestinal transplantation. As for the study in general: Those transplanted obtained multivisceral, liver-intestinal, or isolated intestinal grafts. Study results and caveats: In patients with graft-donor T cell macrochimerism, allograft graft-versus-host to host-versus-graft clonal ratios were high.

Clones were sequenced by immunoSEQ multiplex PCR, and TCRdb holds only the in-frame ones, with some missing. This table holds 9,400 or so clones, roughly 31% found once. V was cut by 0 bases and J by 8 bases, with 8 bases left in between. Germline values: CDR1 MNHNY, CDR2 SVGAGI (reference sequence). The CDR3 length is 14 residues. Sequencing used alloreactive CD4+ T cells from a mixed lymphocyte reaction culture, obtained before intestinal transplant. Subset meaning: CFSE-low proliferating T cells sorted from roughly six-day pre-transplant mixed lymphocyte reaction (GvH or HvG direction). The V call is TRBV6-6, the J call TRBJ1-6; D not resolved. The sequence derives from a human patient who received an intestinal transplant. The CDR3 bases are TGTGCCAGCAGTTACTCGACAACCTATTCACCCCTCCACTTT. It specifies CASSYSTTYSPLHF.